This section outlines one TCR beta chain sequence together with its context. These data belong to a study of graft-versus-host responses after intestinal transplantation. V was clipped by 2 bases and J by 7 bases, with 14 bases between them. The CDR3 loop spans 14 amino acids. Germline CDR1 and CDR2: MNHEY and SVGAGI. Sequenced by immunoSEQ multiplex PCR; TCRdb stores in-frame clones only, minus some. The sample consists of fewer than 30,000 clones, 70% to 90% of them appearing once. This clonotype was sampled from a human patient who received an intestinal transplant, so some T cells may come from the graft donor. The chain has TRBV6-5 and TRBJ1-2; D might be TRBD1 (5 bases). The source material was PBMCs, sampled 463 days after intestinal transplant. CDR3 sequence reads: CASSYELRGSGYTF. The CDR3 DNA is TGTGCCAGCAGTTACGAACTGAGGGGAAGTGGCTACACCTTC.